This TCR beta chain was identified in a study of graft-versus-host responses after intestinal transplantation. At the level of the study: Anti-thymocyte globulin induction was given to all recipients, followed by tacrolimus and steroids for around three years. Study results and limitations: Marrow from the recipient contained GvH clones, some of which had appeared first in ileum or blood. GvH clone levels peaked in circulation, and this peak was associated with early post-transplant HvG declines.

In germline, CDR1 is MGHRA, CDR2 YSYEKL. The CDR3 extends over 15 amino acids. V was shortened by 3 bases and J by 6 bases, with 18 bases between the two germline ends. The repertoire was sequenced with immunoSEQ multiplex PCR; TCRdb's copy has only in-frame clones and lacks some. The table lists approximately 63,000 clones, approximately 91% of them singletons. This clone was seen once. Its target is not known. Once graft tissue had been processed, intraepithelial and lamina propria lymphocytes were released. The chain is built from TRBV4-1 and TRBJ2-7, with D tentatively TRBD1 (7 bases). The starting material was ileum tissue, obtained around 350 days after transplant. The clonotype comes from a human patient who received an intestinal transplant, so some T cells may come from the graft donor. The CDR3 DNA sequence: TGCGCCAGCAGCCACCAGGGGGACTCAGGGGGCGAGCAGTACTTC. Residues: CASSHQGDSGGEQYF.